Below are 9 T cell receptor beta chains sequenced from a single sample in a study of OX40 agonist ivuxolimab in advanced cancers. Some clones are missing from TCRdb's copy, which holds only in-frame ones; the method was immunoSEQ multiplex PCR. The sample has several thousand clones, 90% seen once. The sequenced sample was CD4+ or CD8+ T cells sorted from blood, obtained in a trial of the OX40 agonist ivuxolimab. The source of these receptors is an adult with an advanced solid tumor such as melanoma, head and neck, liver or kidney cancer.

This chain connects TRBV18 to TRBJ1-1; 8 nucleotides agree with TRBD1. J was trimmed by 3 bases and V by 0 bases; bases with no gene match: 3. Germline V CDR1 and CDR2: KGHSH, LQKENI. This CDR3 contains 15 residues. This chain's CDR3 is CASSPPAGGDTEAFF. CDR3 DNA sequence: TGTGCCAGCTCACCACCGGCAGGGGGCGACACTGAAGCTTTCTTT.

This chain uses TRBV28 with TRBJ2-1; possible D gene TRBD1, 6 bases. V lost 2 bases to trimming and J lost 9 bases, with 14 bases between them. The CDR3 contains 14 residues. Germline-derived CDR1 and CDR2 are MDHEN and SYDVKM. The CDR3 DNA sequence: TGTGCCAGCAGTTTAAATACAGGGCGCAGTGAGCAGTTCTTC. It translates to CASSLNTGRSEQFF. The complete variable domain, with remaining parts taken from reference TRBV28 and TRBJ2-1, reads DVKVTQSSRYLVKRTGEKVFLECVQDMDHENMFWYRQDPGLGLRLIYFSYDVKMKEKGDIPEGYSVSREKKERFSLILESASTNQTSMYLCASSLNTGRSEQFFGPGTRLTVL.

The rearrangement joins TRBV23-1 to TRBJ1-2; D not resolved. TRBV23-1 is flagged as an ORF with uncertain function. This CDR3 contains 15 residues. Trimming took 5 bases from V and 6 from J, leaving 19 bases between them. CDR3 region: CASSVRTLVGHGYTF. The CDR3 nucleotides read TGCGCCAGCAGTGTTAGAACCCTCGTAGGGCATGGCTACACCTTC.

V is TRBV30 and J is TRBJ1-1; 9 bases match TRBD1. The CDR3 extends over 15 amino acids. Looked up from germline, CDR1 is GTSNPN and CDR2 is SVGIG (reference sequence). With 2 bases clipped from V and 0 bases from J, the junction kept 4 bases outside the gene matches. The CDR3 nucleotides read TGTGCCTGGAGTATTGGACAGGGGATGAACACTGAAGCTTTCTTT. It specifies CAWSIGQGMNTEAFF. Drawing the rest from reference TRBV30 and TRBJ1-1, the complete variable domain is SQTIHQWPATLVQPVGSPLSLECTVEGTSNPNLYWYRQAAGRGLQLLFYSVGIGQISSEVPQNLSASRPQDRQFILSSKKLLLSDSGFYLCAWSIGQGMNTEAFFGQGTRLTVV.

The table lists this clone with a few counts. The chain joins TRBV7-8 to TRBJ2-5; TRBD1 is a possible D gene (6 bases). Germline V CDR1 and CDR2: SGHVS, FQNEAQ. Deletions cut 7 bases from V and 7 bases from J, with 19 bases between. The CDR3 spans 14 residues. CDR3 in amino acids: CASMGAGDGSTQYF. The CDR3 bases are TGTGCCAGCATGGGGGCAGGGGATGGGTCGACCCAGTACTTC.

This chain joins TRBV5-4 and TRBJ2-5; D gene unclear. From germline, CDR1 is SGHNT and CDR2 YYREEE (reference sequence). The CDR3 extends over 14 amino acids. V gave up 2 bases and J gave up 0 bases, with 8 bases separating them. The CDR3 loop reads CASSLGRNQETQYF. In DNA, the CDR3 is TGTGCCAGCAGCTTAGGGCGGAACCAAGAGACCCAGTACTTC. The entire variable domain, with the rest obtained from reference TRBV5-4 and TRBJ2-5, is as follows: ETGVTQSPTHLIKTRGQQVTLRCSSQSGHNTVSWYQQALGQGPQFIFQYYREEENGRGNFPPRFSGLQFPNYSSELNVNALELDDSALYLCASSLGRNQETQYFGPGTRLLVL.

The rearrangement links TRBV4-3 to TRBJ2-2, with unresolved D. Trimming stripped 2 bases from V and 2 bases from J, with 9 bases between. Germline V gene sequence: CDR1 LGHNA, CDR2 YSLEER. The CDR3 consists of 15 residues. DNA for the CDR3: TGCGCCAGCAGCCAAAGGGCCATAAACACCGGGGAGCTGTTTTTT. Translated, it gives CASSQRAINTGELFF.

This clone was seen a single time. In DNA, the CDR3 is TGTGCCAGTACGGCGGGAGGGTACAATGAGCAGTTCTTC. Amino acids: CASTAGGYNEQFF. The chain is built from TRBV19 and TRBJ2-1, with 9 bases that match TRBD2. The CDR3 covers 13 residues. The V gene's germline CDR1 is LNHDA and CDR2 SQIVND (reference sequence). The ends lost 7 bases at V and 4 bases at J; junction bases unmatched: 2.

The CDR3 DNA is TGTGCCAGTGCCGTTTCCTGGTGGGGATCCACTGAAGCTTTCTTT. Translating it yields CASAVSWWGSTEAFF. V and J are TRBV19 and TRBJ1-1; D remains unclear. Germline-derived CDR1 and CDR2 are LNHDA and SQIVND (reference sequence). Trimming took 8 bases from V and 4 from J, leaving 20 bases between them. CDR3 length: 15 residues.